The clone carrying this TCR beta chain came up a few times. CDR1 is MRHNA and CDR2 is SNTAGT in the germline V gene. Trimming took off 8 bases at V and 4 bases at J, with 14 bases between the two ends. CDR3 length: 14 residues. Per the original data handling: Amplifying reference gene primers gave estimates of nucleated cell counts. Profiling relied on immunoSEQ multiplex PCR, and the TCRdb table lists in-frame clones only, not all of them. V and J calls and clone size come straight from that table; D and trimming were deduced from the DNA. This table has more than 15,000 clones, roughly 91% appearing once. This sample is drawn from a study of blood T cell repertoires in COVID-19. Background on the study: Collection of acute and convalescent COVID-19 samples took place in the United States, Italy and Spain. T cells, B-cell-depleted T cells, or PBMCs supplied cDNA or gDNA.

This receptor was obtained from a woman between 55 and 75 years old with active COVID-19. The sample taken for sequencing was peripheral blood. The chain has TRBV6-4 and TRBJ2-2, with a tentative D call TRBD1 (5 bases). CDR3 protein: CASSPAGSTGELFF. DNA for the CDR3: TGTGCCAGCTCCCCAGCAGGGTCCACCGGGGAGCTGTTTTTT.